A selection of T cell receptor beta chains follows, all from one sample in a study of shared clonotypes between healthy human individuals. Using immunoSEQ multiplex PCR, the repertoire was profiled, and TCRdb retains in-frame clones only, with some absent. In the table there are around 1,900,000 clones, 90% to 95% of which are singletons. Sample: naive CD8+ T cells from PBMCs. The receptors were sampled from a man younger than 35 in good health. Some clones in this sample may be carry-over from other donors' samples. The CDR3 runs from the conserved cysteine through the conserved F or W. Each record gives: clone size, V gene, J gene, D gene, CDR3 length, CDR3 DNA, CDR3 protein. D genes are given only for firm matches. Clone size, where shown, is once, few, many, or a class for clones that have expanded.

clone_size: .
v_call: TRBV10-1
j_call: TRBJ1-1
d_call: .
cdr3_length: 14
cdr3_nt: TGCGCCAGCACACCGGGCCGCTCGAACACTGAAGCTTTCTTT
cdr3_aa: CASTPGRSNTEAFF

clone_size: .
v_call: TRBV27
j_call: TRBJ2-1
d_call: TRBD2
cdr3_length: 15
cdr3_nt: TGTGCCAGCACACTCCCCCGGGACTACGAAAATGAGCAGTTCTTC
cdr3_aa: CASTLPRDYENEQFF

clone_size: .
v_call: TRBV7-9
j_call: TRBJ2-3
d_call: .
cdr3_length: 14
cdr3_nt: TGTGCCAGCAGCTTGGGGGGCCAAATAGATACGCAGTATTTT
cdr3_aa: CASSLGGQIDTQYF

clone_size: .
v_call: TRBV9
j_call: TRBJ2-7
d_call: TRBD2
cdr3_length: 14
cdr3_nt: TGTGCCAGCAGCGTGCGGCTAGCGGGAAAAGAGCAGTACTTC
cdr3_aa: CASSVRLAGKEQYF

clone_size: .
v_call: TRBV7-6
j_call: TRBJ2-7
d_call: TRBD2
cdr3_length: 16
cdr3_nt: TGTGCCAGCAGCTTGGGGCCGGGACTAGCGGGCCACGAGCAGTACTTC
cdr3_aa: CASSLGPGLAGHEQYF

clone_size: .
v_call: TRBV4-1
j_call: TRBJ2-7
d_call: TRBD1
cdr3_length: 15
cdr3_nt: TGCGCCAGCAGCCAACCCGGGACAGACTCCTACGAGCAGTACTTC
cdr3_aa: CASSQPGTDSYEQYF

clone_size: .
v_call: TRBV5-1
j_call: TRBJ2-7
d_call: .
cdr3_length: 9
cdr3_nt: TGCGCCACCCTCTACGAGCAGTACTTC
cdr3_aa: CATLYEQYF

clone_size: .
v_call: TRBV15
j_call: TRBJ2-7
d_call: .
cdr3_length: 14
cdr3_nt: TGTGCCACCAGCACGTCCGGGACTGGGAGGGAGCAGTACTTC
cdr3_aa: CATSTSGTGREQYF

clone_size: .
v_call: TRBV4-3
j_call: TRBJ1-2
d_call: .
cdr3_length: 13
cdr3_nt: TGCGCCAGCAGCCATTACAGTGGGGATGGCTACACCTTC
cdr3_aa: CASSHYSGDGYTF

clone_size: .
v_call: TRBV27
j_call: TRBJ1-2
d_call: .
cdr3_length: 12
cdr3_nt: TGTGGCAGCGGGAGAGCTAACTATGGCTACACCTTC
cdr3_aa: CGSGRANYGYTF

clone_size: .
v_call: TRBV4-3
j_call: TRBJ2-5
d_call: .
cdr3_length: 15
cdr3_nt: TGCGCCAGCAGCCAAGATGTGGAGGCAGGGGAGACCCAGTACTTC
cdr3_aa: CASSQDVEAGETQYF

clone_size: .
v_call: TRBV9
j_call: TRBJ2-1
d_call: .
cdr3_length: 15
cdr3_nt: TGTGCCAGCAGCCTGTATGGGGGTTACTACAATGAGCAGTTCTTC
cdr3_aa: CASSLYGGYYNEQFF

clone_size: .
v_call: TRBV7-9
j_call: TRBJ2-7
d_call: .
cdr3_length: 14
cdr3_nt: TGTGCCAGCAGCTCACGGACATATCACCACGAGCAGTACTTC
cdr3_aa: CASSSRTYHHEQYF

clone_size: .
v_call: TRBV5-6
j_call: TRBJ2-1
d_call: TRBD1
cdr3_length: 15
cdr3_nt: TGTGCCAGCAGTTCCGGACAGGGTTTCTACAATGAGCAGTTCTTC
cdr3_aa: CASSSGQGFYNEQFF

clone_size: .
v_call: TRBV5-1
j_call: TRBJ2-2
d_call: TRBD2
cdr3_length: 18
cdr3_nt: TGCGCCAGCAGTTCGAAAGTACTAGCGGGACTGCGGACCGGGGAGCTGTTTTTT
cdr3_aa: CASSSKVLAGLRTGELFF

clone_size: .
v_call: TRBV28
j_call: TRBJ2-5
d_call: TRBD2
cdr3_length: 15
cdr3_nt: TGTGCCAGCAGTTTTTTAGCGGGAGGGAAAGAGACCCAGTACTTC
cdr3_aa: CASSFLAGGKETQYF

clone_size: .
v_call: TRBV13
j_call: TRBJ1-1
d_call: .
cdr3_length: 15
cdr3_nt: TGTGCCAGCAGCTTCATCGGGGGCACGTTCACTGAAGCTTTCTTT
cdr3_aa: CASSFIGGTFTEAFF

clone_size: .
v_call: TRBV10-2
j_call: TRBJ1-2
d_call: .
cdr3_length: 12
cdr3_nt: TGCGCCAGCACGCCGGGCCCAACGGGCTACACCTTC
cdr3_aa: CASTPGPTGYTF

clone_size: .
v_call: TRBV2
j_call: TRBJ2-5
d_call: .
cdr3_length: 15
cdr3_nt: TGTGCCAGCGGTACCGTAGGTAGTGACCAAGAGACCCAGTACTTC
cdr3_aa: CASGTVGSDQETQYF

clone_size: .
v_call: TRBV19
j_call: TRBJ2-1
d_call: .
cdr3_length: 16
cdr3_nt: TGTGCCAGTAGTATTCATCCAGGGGGGGTCTACAATGAGCAGTTCTTC
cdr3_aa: CASSIHPGGVYNEQFF

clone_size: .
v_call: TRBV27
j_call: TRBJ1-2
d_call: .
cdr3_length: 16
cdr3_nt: TGTGCCAGCAAGAGGTCTGAGACATTAAAGGACTATGGCTACACCTTC
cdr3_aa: CASKRSETLKDYGYTF

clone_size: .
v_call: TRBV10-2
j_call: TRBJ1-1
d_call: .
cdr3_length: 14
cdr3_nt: TGCGCCAGCAGCGTCAACTCAGGGTCCACTGAAGCTTTCTTT
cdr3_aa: CASSVNSGSTEAFF

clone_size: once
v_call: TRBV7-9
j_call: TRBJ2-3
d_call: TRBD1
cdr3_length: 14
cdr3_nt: TGTGCCAGCAGCTTAGGTACAGGGGTAATAAGGCAGTATTTT
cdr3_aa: CASSLGTGVIRQYF

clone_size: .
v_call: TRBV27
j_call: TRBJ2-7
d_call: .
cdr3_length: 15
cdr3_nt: TGTGCCAGCAATCGAAGTCCCGGTCTTTCCTACGAGCAGTACTTC
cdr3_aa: CASNRSPGLSYEQYF

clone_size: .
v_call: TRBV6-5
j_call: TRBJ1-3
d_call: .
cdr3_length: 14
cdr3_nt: TGTGCCAGCAGTTACTCAGACAGCGGAAACACCATATATTTT
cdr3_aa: CASSYSDSGNTIYF

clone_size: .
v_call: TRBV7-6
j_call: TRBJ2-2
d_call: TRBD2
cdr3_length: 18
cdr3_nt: TGTGCCAGCAGCCCCGCTTTAGGGCGGGAGGGCCTTCGCGGGGAGCTGTTTTTT
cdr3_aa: CASSPALGREGLRGELFF

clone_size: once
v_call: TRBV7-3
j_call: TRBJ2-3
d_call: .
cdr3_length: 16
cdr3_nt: TGTGCCAGCAGCCAATGGGCTAGCGTTAGCACAGATACGCAGTATTTT
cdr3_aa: CASSQWASVSTDTQYF

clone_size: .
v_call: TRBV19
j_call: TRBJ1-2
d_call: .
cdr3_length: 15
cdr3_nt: TGTGCCAGTAGTAACGGCGGGGGGACTAACTATGGCTACACCTTC
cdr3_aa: CASSNGGGTNYGYTF

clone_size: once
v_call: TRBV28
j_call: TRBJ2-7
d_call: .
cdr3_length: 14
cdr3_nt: TGTGCCAGCAGTTTGCCCAGGTCCTCCTACGAGCAGTACTTC
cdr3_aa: CASSLPRSSYEQYF